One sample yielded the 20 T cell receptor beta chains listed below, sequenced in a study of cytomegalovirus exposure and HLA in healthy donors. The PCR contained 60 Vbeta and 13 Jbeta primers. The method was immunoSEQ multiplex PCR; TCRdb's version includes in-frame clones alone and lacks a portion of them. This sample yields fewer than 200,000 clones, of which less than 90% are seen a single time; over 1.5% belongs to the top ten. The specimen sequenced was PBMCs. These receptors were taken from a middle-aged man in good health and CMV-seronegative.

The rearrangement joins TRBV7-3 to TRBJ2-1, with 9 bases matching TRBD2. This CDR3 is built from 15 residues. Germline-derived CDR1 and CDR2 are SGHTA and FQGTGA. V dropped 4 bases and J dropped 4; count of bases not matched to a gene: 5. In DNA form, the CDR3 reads TGTGCCAGCAGCTCCGAGCGGGGGGATTACAATGAGCAGTTCTTC. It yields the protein CASSSERGDYNEQFF.

The CDR3 here is CASSQARGLGYGYTF. The CDR3 coding sequence is TGCGCCAGCAGCCAAGCCCGAGGGCTTGGCTATGGCTACACCTTC. The chain recombines TRBV4-3 with TRBJ1-2; no clear D gene. Trimming shortened V by 1 base and J by 4 bases, and 13 bases separated the two germline ends. Germline V gene sequence: CDR1 LGHNA, CDR2 YSLEER. CDR3 size: 15 residues.

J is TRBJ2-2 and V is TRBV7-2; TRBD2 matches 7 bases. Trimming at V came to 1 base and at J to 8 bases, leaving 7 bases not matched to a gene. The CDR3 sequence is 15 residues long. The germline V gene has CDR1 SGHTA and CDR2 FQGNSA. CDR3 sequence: CASSLGGSRKGELFF. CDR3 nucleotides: TGTGCCAGCAGCTTAGGCGGGAGCAGGAAAGGGGAGCTGTTTTTT. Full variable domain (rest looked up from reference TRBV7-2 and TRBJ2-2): GAGVSQSPSNKVTEKGKDVELRCDPISGHTALYWYRQSLGQGLEFLIYFQGNSAPDKSGLPSDRFSAERTGGSVSTLTIQRTQQEDSAVYLCASSLGGSRKGELFFGEGSRLTVL.

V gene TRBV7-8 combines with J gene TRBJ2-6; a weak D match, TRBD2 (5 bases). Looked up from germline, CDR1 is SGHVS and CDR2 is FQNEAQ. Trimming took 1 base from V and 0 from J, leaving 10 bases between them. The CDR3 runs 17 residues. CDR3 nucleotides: TGTGCCAGCAGCTTAGGAGGGTATAGCTCTGGGGCCAACGTCCTGACTTTC. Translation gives CASSLGGYSSGANVLTF.

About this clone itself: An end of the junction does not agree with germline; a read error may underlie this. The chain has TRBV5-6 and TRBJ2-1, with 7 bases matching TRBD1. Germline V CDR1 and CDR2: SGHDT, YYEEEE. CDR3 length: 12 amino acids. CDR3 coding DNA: TGTGCCAGCAGCGCCTTTACGGGACAGAGGGTCTTC. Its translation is CASSAFTGQRVF.

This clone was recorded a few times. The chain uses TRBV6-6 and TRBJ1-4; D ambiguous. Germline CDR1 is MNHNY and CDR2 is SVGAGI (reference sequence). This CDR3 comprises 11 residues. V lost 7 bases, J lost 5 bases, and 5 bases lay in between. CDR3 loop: CASTTNEKLFF. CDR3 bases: TGTGCCAGCACCACAAATGAAAAACTGTTTTTT.

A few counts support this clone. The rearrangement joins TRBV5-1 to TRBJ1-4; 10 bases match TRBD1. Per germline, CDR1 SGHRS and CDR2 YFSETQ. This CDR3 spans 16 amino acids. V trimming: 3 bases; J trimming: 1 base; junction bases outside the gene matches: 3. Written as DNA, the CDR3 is TGCGCCAGCAGCTCGGGACAGGGGAAAACTAATGAAAAACTGTTTTTT. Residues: CASSSGQGKTNEKLFF.

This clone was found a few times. DNA of the CDR3: TGTGCCAGCAGCCAGGACAGGGGGCCTTCTAACTATGGCTACACCTTC. Its translation: CASSQDRGPSNYGYTF. The chain couples TRBV5-4 to TRBJ1-2, with TRBD1 matching 11 bases. The CDR3 is 16 residues long. Trimming removed 4 bases from V and 0 bases from J; junction bases left unmatched: 5. Germline loops: CDR1 SGHNT, CDR2 YYREEE (reference sequence).

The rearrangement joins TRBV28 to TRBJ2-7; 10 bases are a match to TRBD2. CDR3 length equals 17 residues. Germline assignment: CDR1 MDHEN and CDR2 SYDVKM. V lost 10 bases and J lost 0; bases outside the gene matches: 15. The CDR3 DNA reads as TGTGCCACCAAACTTAGACTAGCGGGCAAAAGCTCCTACGAGCAGTACTTC. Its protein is CATKLRLAGKSSYEQYF.

CDR3 sequence: CASRAEGTDTQYF. The CDR3 nucleotides are TGTGCCAGCAGAGCCGAGGGCACAGATACGCAGTATTTT. The chain is built from TRBV2 and TRBJ2-3; no reliable D call. V was trimmed by 6 bases and J by 1 base, leaving 8 bases between them. Germline CDR1 is SNHLY and CDR2 is FYNNEI. This CDR3 comprises 13 residues.

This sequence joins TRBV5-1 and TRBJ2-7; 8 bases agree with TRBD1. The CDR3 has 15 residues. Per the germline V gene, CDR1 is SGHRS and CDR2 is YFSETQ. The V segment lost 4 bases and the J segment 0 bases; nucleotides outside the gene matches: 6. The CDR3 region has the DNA TGCGCCAGCAGCGGTGACAGGGGTTTCTCCTACGAGCAGTACTTC. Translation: CASSGDRGFSYEQYF. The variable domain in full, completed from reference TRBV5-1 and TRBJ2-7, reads KAGVTQTPRYLIKTRGQQVTLSCSPISGHRSVSWYQQTPGQGLQFLFEYFSETQRNKGNFPGRFSGRQFSNSRSEMNVSTLELGDSALYLCASSGDRGFSYEQYFGPGTRLTVT.

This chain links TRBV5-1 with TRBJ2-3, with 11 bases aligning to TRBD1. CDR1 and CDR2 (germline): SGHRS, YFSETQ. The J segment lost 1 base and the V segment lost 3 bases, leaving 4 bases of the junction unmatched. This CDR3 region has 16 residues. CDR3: CASSYGQGARTDTQYF. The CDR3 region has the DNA TGCGCCAGCAGCTATGGACAGGGGGCTCGCACAGATACGCAGTATTTT.

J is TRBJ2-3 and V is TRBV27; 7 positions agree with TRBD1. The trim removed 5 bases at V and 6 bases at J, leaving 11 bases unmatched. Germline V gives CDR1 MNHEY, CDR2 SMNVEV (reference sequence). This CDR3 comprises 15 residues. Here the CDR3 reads CASSPRSTGPDTQYF. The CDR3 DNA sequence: TGTGCCAGCAGTCCTCGGTCGACAGGGCCCGATACGCAGTATTTT.

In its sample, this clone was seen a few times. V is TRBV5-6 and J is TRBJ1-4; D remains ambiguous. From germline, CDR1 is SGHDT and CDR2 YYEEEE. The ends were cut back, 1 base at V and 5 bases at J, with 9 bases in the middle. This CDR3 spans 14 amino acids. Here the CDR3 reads CASSLRTGNEKLFF. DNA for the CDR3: TGTGCCAGCAGCTTGAGGACTGGGAATGAAAAACTGTTTTTT.

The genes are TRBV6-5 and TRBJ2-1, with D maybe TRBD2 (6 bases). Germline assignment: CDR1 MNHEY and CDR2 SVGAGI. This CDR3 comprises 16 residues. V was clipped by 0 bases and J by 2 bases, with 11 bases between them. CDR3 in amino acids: CASSYSSRDPYNEQFF. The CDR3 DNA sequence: TGTGCCAGCAGTTACTCGTCGCGGGACCCCTACAATGAGCAGTTCTTC.

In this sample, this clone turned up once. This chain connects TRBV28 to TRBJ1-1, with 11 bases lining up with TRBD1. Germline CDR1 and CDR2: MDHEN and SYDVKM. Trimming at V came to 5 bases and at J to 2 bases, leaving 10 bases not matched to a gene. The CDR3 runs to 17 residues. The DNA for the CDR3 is TGTGCCAGCAGTCCCCCCCGACGGACAGGGGGCAACACTGAAGCTTTCTTT. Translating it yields CASSPPRRTGGNTEAFF.

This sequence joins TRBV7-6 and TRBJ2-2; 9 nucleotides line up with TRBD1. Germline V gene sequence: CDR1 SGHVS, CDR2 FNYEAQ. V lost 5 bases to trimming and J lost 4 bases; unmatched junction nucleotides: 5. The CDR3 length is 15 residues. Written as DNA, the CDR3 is TGTGCCAGCAGCCAGGGACAGGGCCTCACCGGGGAGCTGTTTTTT. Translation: CASSQGQGLTGELFF.

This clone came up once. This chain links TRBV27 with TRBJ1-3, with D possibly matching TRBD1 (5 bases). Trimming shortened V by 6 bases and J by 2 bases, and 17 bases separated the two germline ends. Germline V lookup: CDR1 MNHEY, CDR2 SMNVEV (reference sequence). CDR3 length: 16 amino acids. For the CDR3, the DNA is TGTGCCAGCAGACGGGGGGAGGGTAGGCCTGGAAACACCATATATTTT. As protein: CASRRGEGRPGNTIYF.

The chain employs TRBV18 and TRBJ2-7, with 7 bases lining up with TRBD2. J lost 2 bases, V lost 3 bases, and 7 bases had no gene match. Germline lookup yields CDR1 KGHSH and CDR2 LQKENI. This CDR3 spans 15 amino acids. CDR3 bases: TGTGCCAGCTCACCGTCCGGGGGGTTGGCCTACGAGCAGTACTTC. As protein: CASSPSGGLAYEQYF.

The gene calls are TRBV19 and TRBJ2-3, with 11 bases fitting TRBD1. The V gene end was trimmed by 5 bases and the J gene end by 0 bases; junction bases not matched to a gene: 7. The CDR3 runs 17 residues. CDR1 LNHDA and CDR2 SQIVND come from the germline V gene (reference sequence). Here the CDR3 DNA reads TGTGCCAGTAGTGCTGGGACAGGGGGGGGTAGCACAGATACGCAGTATTTT. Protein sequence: CASSAGTGGGSTDTQYF. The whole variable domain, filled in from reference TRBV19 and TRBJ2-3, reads DGGITQSPKYLFRKEGQNVTLSCEQNLNHDAMYWYRQDPGQGLRLIYYSQIVNDFQKGDIAEGYSVSREKKESFPLTVTSAQKNPTAFYLCASSAGTGGGSTDTQYFGPGTRLTVL.